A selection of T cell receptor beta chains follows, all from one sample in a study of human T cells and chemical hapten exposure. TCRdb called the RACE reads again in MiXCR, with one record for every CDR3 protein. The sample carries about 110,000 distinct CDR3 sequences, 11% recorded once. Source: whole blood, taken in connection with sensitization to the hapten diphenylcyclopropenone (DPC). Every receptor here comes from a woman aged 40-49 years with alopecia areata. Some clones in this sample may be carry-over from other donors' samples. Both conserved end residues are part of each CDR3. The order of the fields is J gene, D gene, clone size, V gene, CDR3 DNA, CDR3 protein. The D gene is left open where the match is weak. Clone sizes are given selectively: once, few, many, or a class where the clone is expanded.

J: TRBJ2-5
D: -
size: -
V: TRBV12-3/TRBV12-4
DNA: TGTGCCAGCAGTCCGGGGGAGCGGGCACAAGAGACCCAGTACTTC
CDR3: CASSPGERAQETQYF

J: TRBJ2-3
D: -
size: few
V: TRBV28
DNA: TGTGCCAGCAGACCCAACCGGAGCACAGATACGCAGTATTTT
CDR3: CASRPNRSTDTQYF

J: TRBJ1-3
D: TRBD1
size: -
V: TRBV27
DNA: TGTGCCAGCAGTCTCTACTCGGACAGGGGAGCTGGAAACACCATATATTTT
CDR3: CASSLYSDRGAGNTIYF

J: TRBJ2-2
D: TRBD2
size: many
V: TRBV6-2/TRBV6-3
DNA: TGTGCCAGCAGTTCCCCGGGTAGCGGGGTTAACACCGGGGAGCTGTTTTTT
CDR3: CASSSPGSGVNTGELFF

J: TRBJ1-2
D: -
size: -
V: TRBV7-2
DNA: TGTGCCAGCAGCTTAGTAAAGGCAGCGCCTTACACCTTC
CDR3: CASSLVKAAPYTF

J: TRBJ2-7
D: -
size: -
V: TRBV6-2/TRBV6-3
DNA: TGTGCCAGCAGTTACATGGGCAGGGAGCAGTACTTC
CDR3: CASSYMGREQYF

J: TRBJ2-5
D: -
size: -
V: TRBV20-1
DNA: TGCAGTGCTAGCCCGGGGCGCGAGACCCAGTACTTC
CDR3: CSASPGRETQYF

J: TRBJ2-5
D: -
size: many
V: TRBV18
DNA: TGTGCCAGCTCCTCCGGTGGTAGTCGAGAGACCCAGTACTTC
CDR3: CASSSGGSRETQYF

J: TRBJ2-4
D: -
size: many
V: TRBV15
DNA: TGTGCCACCAGCAGAGCAGAAGCGGTCTTAGCCAAAAACATTCAGTACTTC
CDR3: CATSRAEAVLAKNIQYF

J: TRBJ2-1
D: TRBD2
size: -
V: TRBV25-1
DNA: TGTGCCAGCAGTGATCCTCTCTCTAGCGGCAGCTCCTACAATGAGCAGTTCTTC
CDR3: CASSDPLSSGSSYNEQFF

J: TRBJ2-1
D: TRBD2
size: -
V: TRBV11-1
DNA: TGTGCCAGCAGCTCCGGGACTAGCGCTTACAATGAGCAGTTCTTC
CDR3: CASSSGTSAYNEQFF

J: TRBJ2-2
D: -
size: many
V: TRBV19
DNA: TGTGCCAGTAGTATACCGGGGGGCGACACCGGGGAGCTGTTTTTT
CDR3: CASSIPGGDTGELFF

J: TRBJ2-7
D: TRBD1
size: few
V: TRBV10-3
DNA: TGTGCCATCAGTGCTAACAGGGGGCGCGGCGAGCAGTACTTC
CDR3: CAISANRGRGEQYF

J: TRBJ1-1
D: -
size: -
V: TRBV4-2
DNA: TGTGCCAGCAGCGCAAGCGCGCGGGGGATAGGGATGCTGACGAACACTGAAGCTTTCTTT
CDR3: CASSASARGIGMLTNTEAFF

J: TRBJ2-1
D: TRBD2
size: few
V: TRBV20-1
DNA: TGCAGTGCTAGACCCGCTTGGACTAGCGGGAGCTCCTACAATGAGCAGTTCTTC
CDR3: CSARPAWTSGSSYNEQFF

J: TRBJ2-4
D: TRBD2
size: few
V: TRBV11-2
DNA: TGTGCCAGCAGCTTAGAGGGGGGAGGGTTTCTAGCCAAAAACATTCAGTACTTC
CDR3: CASSLEGGGFLAKNIQYF